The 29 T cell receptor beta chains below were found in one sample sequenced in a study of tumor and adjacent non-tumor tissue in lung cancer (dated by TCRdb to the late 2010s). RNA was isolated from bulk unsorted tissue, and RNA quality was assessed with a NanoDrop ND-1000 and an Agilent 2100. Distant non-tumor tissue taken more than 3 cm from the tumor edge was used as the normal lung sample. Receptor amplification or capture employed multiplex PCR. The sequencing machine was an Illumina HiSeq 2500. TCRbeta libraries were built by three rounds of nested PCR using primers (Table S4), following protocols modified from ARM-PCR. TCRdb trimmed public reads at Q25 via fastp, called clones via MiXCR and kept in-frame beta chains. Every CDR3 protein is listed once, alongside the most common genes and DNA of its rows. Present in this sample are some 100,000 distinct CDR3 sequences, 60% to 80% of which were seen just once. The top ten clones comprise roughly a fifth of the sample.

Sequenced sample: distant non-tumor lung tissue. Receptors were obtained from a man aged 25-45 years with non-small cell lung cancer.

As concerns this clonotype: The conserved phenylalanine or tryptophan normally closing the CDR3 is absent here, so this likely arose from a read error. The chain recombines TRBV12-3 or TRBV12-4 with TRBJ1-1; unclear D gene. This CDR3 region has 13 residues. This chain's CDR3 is CATRGESKTEAFP. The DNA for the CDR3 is TGTGCTACCCGGGGAGAGTCCAAGACTGAAGCTTTCCCT.

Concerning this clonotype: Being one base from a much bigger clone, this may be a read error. CDR3 protein: CSVSGTGGSEQSF. DNA for the CDR3: TGCAGCGTATCCGGGACAGGGGGAAGTGAGCAGTCCTTC. The chain carries TRBV29-1 and TRBJ2-1, with 11 bases fitting TRBD1. This CDR3 has 13 residues. CDR1 SQVTM and CDR2 ANQGSEA come from the germline V gene.

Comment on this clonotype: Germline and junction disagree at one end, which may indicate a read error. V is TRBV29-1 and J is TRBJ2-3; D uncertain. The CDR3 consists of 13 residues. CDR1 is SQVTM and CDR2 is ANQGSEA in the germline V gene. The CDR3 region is CSVEEVSTDTRYF. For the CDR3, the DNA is TGCAGCGTTGAAGAAGTGTCCACAGATACGCGGTATTTT.

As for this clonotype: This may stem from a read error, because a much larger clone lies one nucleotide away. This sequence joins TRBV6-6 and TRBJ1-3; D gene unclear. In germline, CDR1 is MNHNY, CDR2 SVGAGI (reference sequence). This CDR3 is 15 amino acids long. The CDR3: CDSSYSELSGNTIYF. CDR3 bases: TGTGACAGCAGTTACTCTGAACTCTCTGGAAACACCATATATTTT.

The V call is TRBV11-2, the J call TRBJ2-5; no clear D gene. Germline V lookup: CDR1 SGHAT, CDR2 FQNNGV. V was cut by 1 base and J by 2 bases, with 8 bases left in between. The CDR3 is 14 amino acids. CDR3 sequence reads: CASSLVGEQETQYF. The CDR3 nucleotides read TGTGCCAGCAGCTTAGTGGGCGAGCAAGAGACCCAGTACTTC.

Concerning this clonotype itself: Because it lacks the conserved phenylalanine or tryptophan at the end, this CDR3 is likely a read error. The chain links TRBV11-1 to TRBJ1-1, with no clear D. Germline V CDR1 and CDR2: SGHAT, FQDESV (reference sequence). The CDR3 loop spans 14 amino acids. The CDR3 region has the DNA TGTGCCAGCAGCCCGGACCTGAAGAACATTGAAGCTTTCGTT. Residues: CASSPDLKNIEAFV.

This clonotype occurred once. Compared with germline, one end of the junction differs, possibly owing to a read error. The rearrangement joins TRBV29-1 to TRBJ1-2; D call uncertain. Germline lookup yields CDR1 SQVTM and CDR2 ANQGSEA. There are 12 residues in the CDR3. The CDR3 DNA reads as TGCAGTGTTGGGGAAGAACACTATGGCTACACCTTC. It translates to CSVGEEHYGYTF.

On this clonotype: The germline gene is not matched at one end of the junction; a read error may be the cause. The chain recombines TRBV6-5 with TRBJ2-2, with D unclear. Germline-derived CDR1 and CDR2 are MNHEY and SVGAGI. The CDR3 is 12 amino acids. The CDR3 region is CASNYSLRELFF. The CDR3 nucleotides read TGTGCCAGCAATTACTCGCTCAGAGAGCTGTTTTTT.

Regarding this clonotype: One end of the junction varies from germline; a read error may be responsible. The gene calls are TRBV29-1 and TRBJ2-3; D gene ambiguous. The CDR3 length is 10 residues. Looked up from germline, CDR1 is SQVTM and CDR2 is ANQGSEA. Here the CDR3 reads CSIVQHTQYF. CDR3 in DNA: TGCAGCATTGTCCAGCATACACAGTATTTT.

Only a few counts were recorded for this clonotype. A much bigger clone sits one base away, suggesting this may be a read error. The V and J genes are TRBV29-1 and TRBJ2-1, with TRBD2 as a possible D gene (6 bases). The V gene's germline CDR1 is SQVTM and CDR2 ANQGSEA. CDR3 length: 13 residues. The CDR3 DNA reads TGCAGCGTCCACGCGACGGGAGTCTATGAGCAGCTCTTC. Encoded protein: CSVHATGVYEQLF.

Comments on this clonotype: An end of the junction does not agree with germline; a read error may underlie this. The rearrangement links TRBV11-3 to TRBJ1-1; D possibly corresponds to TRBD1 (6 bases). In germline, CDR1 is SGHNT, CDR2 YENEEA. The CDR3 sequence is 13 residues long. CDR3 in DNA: TGTGCCGGCAGCTCTCCAGGGGACACAGAAGCTTCCTTT. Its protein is CAGSSPGDTEASF. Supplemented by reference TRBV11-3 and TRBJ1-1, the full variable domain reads EAGVVQSPRYKIIEKKQPVAFWCNPISGHNTLYWYLQNLGQGPELLIRYENEEAVDDSQLPKDRFSAERLKGVDSTLKIQPAELGDSAVYLCAGSSPGDTEASFGQGTRLTVV.

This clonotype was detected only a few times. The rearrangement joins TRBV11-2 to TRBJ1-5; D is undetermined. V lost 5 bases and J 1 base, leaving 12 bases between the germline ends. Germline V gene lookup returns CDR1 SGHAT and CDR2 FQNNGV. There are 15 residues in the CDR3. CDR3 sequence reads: CASSLMALSNQPQHF. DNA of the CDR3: TGTGCCAGCAGCCTTATGGCCTTGAGCAATCAGCCCCAGCATTTT.

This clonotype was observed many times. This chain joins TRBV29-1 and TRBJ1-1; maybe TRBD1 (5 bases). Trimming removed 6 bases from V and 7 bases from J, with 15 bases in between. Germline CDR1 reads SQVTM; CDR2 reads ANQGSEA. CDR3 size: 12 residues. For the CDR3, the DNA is TGCAGCGTGGCCGGGACGCCCTATGAAGCTTTCTTT. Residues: CSVAGTPYEAFF.

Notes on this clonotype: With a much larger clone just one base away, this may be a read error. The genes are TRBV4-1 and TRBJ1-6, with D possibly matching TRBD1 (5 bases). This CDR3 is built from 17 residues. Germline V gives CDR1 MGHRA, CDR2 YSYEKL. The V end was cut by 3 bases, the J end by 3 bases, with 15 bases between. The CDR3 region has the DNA TGCGCCAGCAGCCAGCCTCGACAGAAATTCTATAATTCACCCCTCCACTTT. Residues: CASSQPRQKFYNSPLHF.

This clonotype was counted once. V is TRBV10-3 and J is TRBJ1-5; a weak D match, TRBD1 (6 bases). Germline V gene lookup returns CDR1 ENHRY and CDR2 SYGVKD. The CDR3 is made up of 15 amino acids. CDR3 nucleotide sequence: TGTGTCACCGCCGGGGGGGCGGATAGCAATCAGCCCCAGCATTTT. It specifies CVTAGGADSNQPQHF.

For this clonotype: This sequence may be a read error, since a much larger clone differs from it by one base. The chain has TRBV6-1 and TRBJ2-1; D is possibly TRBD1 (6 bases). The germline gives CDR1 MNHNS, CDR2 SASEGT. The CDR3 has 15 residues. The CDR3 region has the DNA TGTGTCAGCAGTGAACAGCCAGGGGAATACAATGAGCAGTTCTTC. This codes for CVSSEQPGEYNEQFF.

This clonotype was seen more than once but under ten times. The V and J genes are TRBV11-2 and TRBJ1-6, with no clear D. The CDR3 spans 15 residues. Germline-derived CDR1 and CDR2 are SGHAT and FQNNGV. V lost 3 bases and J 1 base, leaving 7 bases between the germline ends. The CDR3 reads CASSLGRSYNSPLHF. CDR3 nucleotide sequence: TGTGCCAGCAGCTTGGGCAGATCCTATAATTCACCCCTCCACTTT.

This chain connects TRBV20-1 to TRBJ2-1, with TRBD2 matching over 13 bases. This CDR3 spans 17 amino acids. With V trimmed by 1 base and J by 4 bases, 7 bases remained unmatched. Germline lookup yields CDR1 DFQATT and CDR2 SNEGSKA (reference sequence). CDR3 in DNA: TGCAGTGCTAGAGGCCTACTAGCGGGAGGGAGGTACAATGAGCAGTTCTTC. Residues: CSARGLLAGGRYNEQFF.

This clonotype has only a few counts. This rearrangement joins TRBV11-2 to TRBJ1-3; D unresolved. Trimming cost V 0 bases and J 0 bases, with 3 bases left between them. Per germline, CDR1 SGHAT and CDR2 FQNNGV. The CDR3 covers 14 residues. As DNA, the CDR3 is TGTGCCAGCAGCTTAGAATACTCTGGAAACACCATATATTTT. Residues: CASSLEYSGNTIYF. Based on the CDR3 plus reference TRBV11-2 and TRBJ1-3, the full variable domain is EAGVAQSPRYKIIEKRQSVAFWCNPISGHATLYWYQQILGQGPKLLIQFQNNGVVDDSQLPKDRFSAERLKGVDSTLKIQPAKLEDSAVYLCASSLEYSGNTIYFGEGSWLTVV.

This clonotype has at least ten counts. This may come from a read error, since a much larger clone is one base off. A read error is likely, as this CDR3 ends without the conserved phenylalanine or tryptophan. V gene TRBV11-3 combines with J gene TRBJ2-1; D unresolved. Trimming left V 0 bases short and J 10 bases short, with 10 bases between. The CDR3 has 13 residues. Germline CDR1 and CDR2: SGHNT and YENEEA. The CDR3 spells CASSLDLGSEQFL. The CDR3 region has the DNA TGTGCCAGCAGCTTAGATCTGGGTTCCGAGCAGTTCCTC.

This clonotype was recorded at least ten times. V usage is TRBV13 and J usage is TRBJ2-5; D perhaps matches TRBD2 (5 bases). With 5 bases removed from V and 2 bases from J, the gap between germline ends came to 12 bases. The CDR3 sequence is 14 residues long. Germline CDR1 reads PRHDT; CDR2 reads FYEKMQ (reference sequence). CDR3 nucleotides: TGTGCCAGCAGCCAGCGAGGGAAACAAGAGACCCAGTACTTC. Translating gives CASSQRGKQETQYF.

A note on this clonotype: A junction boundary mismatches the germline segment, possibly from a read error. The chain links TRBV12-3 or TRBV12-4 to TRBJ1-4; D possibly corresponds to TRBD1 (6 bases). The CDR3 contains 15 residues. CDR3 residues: CASSFSGETGEELFF. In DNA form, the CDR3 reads TGTGCCAGCAGTTTTTCAGGGGAGACTGGTGAAGAACTGTTTTTT.

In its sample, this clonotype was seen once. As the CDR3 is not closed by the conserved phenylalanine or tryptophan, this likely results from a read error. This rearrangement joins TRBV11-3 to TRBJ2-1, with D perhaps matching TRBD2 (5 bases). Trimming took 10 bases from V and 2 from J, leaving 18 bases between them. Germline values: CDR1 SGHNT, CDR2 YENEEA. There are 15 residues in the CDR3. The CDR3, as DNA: TGTGCCAACAACTTCGAGGTCGGGACCTACAATGAGCAGTTCGTC. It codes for CANNFEVGTYNEQFV.

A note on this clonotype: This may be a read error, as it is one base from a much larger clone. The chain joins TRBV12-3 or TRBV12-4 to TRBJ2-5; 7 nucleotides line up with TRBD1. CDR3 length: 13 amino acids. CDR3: CASSRGQQGTQYF. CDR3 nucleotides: TGTGCCAGCAGCCGGGGACAGCAAGGGACCCAGTACTTC.

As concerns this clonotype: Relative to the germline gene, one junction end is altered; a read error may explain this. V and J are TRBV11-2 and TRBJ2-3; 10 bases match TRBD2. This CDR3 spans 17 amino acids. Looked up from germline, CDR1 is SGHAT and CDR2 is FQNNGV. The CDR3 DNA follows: TGTGCCAGCAGCTTAGAGGCCGCTAGCGGGGGCACAGATGCGCAATATTTT. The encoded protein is CASSLEAASGGTDAQYF.

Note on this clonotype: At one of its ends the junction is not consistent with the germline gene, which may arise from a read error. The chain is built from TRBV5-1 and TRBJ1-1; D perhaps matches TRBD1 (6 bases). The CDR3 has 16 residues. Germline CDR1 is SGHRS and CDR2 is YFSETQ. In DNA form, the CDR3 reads TGCGCCAGCAGCCTCCGACAGGCCCAAGGGAACTCTGAAGCTTTCTTT. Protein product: CASSLRQAQGNSEAFF. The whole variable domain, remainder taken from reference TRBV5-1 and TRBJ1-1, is KAGVTQTPRYLIKTRGQQVTLSCSPISGHRSVSWYQQTPGQGLQFLFEYFSETQRNKGNFPGRFSGRQFSNSRSEMNVSTLELGDSALYLCASSLRQAQGNSEAFFGQGTRLTVV.

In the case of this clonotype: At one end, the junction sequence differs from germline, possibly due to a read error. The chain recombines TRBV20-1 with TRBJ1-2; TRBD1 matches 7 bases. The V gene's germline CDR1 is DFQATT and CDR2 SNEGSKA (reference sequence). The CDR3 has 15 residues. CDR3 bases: TGCAGTGCTAGATATTCGAGACAGGGAAACTGTGGCTACACCTTC. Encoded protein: CSARYSRQGNCGYTF.

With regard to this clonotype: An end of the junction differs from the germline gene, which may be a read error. The CDR3: CASSRTGFYEQYF. The CDR3 coding sequence is TGCGCCAGCAGCCGTACAGGGTTCTACGAGCAGTACTTC. The chain uses TRBV4-2 and TRBJ2-7, with a weak D call TRBD1 (6 bases). Germline V CDR1 and CDR2: LGHNA, YNFKEQ. The CDR3 extends over 13 amino acids.

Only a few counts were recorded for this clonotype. The CDR3 here is CASSKTSGRLLEEQFF. The CDR3 coding sequence is TGTGCCAGCAGCAAGACTAGCGGGAGACTTTTGGAAGAGCAGTTCTTC. The rearrangement links TRBV11-2 to TRBJ2-1; 12 bases fit TRBD2. Germline V lookup: CDR1 SGHAT, CDR2 FQNNGV. This CDR3 has 16 amino acids. Unmatched junction bases numbered 12, after V lost 5 bases and J lost 10 bases.